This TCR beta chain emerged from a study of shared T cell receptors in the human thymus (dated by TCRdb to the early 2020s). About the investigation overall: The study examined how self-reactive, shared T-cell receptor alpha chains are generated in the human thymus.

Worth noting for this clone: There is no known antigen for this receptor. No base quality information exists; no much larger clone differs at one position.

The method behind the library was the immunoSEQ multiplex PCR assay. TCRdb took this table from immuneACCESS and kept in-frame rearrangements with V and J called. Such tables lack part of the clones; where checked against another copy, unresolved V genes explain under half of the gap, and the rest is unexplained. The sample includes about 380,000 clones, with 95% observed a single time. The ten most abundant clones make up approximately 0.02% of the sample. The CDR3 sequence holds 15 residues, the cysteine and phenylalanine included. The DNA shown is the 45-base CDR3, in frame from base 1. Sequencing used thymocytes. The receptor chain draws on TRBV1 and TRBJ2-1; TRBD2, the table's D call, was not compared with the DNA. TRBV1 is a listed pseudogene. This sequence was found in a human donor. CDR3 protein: CTSSPPRLRDNEQFF. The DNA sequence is TGCACCAGCAGCCCGCCCAGACTGCGAGACAATGAGCAGTTCTTC.